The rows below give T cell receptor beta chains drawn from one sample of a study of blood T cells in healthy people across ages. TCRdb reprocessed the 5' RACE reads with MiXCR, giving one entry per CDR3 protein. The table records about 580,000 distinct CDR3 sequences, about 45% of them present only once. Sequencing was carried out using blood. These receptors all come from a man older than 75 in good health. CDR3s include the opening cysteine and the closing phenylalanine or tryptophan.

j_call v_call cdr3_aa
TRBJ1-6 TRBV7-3 CASSFRQNNSPLHF
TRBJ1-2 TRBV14 CASSQEGQGRSYTF
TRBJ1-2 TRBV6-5 CASSNRDRVVEGYTF
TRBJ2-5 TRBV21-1 CASSKVEGQGKQETQYF
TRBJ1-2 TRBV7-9 CASSPRTAPNYGYTF
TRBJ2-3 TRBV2 CASSVGVPDTQYF
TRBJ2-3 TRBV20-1 CSARDVNTDTQYF
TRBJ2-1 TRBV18 CASSPQGYEQFF
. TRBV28 CASSLFRVRRQADHEQYF
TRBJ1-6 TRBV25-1 CASSGGTVRSPLHF
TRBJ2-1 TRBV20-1 CSASWRAYNEQFF
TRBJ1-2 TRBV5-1 CASSFVKGNYGYTF
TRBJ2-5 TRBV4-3 CASSQGVDRIQETQYF
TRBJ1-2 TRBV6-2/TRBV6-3 CASSTGRNYGYTF
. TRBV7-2 CASSLVEWSEQYF
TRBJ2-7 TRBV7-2 CASRPHSGGTYEQYF
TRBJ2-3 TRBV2 CASSGVRNTDTQYF
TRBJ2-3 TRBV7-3 CASSLRWSTDTQYF
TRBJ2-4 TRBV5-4 CASSLGLAGDGAKNIQYF
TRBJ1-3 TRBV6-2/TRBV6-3 CASSYRRSSGNTIYF
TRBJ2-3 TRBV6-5 CASSYGAGVGYTDTQYF
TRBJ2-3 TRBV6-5 CASSKGQGISTDTQYF
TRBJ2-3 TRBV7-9 CASSQGAGRAQYF
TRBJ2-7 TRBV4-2 CASSQEGGRAYEQYF
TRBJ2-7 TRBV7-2 CASSEGWGSYEQYF
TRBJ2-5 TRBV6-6 CASSDRVEETQYF
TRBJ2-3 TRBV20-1 CSAKGRSGTDTQYF
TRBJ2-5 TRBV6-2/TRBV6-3 CASSYFGPAGTQYF
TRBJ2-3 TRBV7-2 CASSRNNPAVTDTQYF
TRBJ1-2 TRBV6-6 CACSLGPGYGYTF
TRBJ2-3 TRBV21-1 CASSCPGTEPKGDTQYF
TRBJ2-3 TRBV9 CASSAGRGPTDTQYF
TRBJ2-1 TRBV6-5 CASRINSDPNEQFF
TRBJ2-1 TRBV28 CASTGGLLREQFF
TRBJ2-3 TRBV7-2 CASSPRMGTDTQYF
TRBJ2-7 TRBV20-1 CSVGTSASPYGEQYF
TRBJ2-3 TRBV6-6 CASSPSTITTDTQYF
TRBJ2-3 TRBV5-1 CASGGTTDTQYF
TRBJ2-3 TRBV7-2 CASSLVRGEIRDTQYF
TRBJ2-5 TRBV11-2 CASSLDQGARQTQYF
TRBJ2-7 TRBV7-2 CASSPPSANAYEQYF
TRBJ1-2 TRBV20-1 CSAEPGARYTF
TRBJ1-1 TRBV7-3 CASSPGVGTEAFF
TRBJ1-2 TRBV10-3 CAISGSRAEYGYTF
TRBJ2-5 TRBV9 CASSPAPRTQETQYF
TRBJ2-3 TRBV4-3 CASSQGDNPSTDTQYF
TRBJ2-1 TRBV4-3 CASSQDTGLVNNEQFF
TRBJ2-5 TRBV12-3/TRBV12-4 CASSFYGGETQYF
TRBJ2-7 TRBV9 CASSVGPGRGYEQYF
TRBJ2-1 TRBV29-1 CSVDDLAVRDEQFF
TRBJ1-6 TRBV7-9 CASSLRDTINSPLHF
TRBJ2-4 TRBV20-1 CSARRRETDKNIQYF
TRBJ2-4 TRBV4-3 CASSQERGAGAVKNIQYF
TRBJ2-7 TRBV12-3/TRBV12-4 CASSPRGLGYEQYF